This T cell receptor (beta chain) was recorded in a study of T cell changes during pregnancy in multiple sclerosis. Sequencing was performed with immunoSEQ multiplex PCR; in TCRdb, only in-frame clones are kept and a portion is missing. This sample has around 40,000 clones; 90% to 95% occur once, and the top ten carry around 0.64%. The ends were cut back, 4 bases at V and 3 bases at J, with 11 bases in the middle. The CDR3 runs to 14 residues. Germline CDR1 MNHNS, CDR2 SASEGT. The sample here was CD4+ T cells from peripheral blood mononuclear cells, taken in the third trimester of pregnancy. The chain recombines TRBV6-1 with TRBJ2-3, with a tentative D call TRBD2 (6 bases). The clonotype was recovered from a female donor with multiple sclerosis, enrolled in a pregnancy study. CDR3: CASSARGSTDTQYF. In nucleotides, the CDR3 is TGTGCCAGCAGTGCGCGGGGTTCGACAGATACGCAGTATTTT.